This is a list of T cell receptor beta chains from one sample in a study of graft-versus-host responses after intestinal transplantation. The antigens for these receptors are not known. TCRdb's copy holds only in-frame clones and misses some; the assay was immunoSEQ multiplex PCR. Of about 100,000 clones listed, 80% to 95% are singletons. The source material was unstimulated CD8+ T cells sorted from spleen or lymph node cells, sampled before intestinal transplant. The receptors shown here come from a human donor who received an intestinal transplant. CDR3s include the opening cysteine and the closing phenylalanine or tryptophan. D genes are given only for firm matches. For some rows the clone size is stated as once, few or many, or as a class when expanded; others skip it.

.	.	TRBV7-3	TRBJ2-3	CASSLTASSTDTQYF	TGTGCCAGCAGCTTAACGGCCAGTAGCACAGATACGCAGTATTTT
TRBD1	.	TRBV29-1	TRBJ2-7	CSVELGQGYEQYF	TGCAGCGTTGAGTTGGGACAGGGTTACGAGCAGTACTTC
TRBD2	.	TRBV11-2	TRBJ2-1	CASSSPTSGGPSSYNEQFF	TGTGCCAGCAGCTCCCCGACTAGCGGGGGGCCGAGCTCCTACAATGAGCAGTTCTTC
.	.	TRBV30	TRBJ1-5	CAWADSNQPQHF	TGTGCCTGGGCAGATAGCAATCAGCCCCAGCATTTT
.	.	TRBV2	TRBJ2-7	CASSVDEQYF	TGTGCCAGCAGTGTTGACGAGCAGTACTTC
.	.	TRBV11-2	TRBJ2-7	CASSYSTGGYEQYF	TGTGCCAGCAGCTACTCGACAGGCGGATACGAGCAGTACTTC
TRBD1	.	TRBV11-2	TRBJ2-1	CASSLVGRGWQFF	TGTGCCAGCAGCTTAGTGGGCAGGGGGTGGCAGTTCTTC
.	once	TRBV2	TRBJ1-2	CAKRTVPYGYTF	TGTGCCAAAAGGACGGTTCCTTATGGCTACACCTTC
.	.	TRBV7-3	TRBJ2-3	CASSLEGTTDTQYF	TGTGCCAGCAGCTTGGAGGGAACCACAGATACGCAGTATTTT
.	few	TRBV19	TRBJ2-1	CASSIRREQFF	TGTGCCAGTAGTATTAGGCGCGAGCAGTTCTTC
.	once	TRBV2	TRBJ2-5	CASSEAHWISVETQYF	TGTGCCAGCAGTGAAGCGCACTGGATTAGCGTAGAGACCCAGTACTTC
.	.	TRBV27	TRBJ1-1	CASSSDSNTEAFF	TGTGCCAGCAGTTCGGACTCGAACACTGAAGCTTTCTTT
.	.	TRBV5-4	TRBJ2-7	CASSYDLYEQYF	TGTGCCAGCAGCTACGACCTGTACGAGCAGTACTTC
.	.	TRBV2	TRBJ1-1	CASQQSRDGEAFF	TGTGCCTCCCAGCAGTCCCGGGACGGTGAAGCTTTCTTT
.	.	TRBV9	TRBJ2-7	CASSGGFQGIYEQYF	TGTGCCAGCAGCGGAGGCTTCCAGGGAATATACGAGCAGTACTTC
.	few	TRBV6-6	TRBJ1-1	CASSYPGQTEAFF	TGTGCCAGCAGTTATCCAGGACAGACTGAAGCTTTCTTT
.	.	TRBV15	TRBJ2-1	CATSRDLVIWVNEQFF	TGTGCCACCAGCAGAGATTTGGTGATTTGGGTCAATGAGCAGTTCTTC
.	.	TRBV18	TRBJ1-2	CASSLTATTGYGYTF	TGTGCCAGCTCACTGACAGCTACGACTGGGTATGGCTACACCTTC
.	.	TRBV5-1	TRBJ1-4	CASSLESSQGEKLFF	TGCGCCAGCAGCTTGGAAAGCTCCCAAGGGGAAAAACTGTTTTTT
TRBD2	.	TRBV28	TRBJ2-1	CASSRTGLAGLSSYNEQFF	TGTGCCAGCAGTCGCACGGGACTAGCGGGGCTAAGCTCCTACAATGAGCAGTTCTTC
.	.	TRBV6-5	TRBJ2-2	CASTRTDTGELFF	TGTGCCAGCACCCGGACCGACACCGGGGAGCTGTTTTTT
.	.	TRBV11-2	TRBJ1-1	CASSYQGGVNTEAFF	TGTGCCAGCAGCTACCAAGGAGGAGTGAACACTGAAGCTTTCTTT
TRBD2	.	TRBV9	TRBJ2-7	CASSLAGDTYEQYF	TGTGCCAGCAGCCTAGCGGGGGATACCTACGAGCAGTACTTC
TRBD2	.	TRBV29-1	TRBJ2-5	CSVEGYTSGAYVGTQYF	TGCAGCGTTGAAGGGTACACTAGCGGGGCTTATGTCGGGACCCAGTACTTC
TRBD2	.	TRBV12-5	TRBJ2-4	CASGRTSGAAKNIQYF	TGTGCTAGTGGCAGGACTAGCGGAGCCGCCAAAAACATTCAGTACTTC
.	.	TRBV14	TRBJ2-7	CASSQSDSYEQYF	TGTGCCAGCAGCCAATCGGATTCCTACGAGCAGTACTTC
.	.	TRBV19	TRBJ2-1	CASTEVGEVYNEQFF	TGTGCCAGTACCGAGGTGGGGGAGGTCTACAATGAGCAGTTCTTC
.	.	TRBV6-6	TRBJ2-5	CASSYGGLETQYF	TGTGCCAGCAGTTACGGGGGATTGGAGACCCAGTACTTC
.	.	TRBV6-6	TRBJ1-5	CASSSGNGRINQPQHF	TGTGCCAGCAGTTCCGGGAATGGACGGATCAATCAGCCCCAGCATTTT
.	few	TRBV5-6	TRBJ1-1	CASSLERTTEAFF	TGTGCCAGCAGCTTGGAGAGAACAACTGAAGCTTTCTTT
.	.	TRBV4-1	TRBJ1-5	CASSQDIGASNQPQHF	TGCGCCAGCAGCCAAGATATAGGGGCGAGCAATCAGCCCCAGCATTTT
.	few	TRBV5-4	TRBJ2-7	CASSRIGSGRISYEQYF	TGTGCCAGCAGCAGAATTGGGTCGGGGCGCATTTCCTACGAGCAGTACTTC
TRBD2	.	TRBV9	TRBJ2-7	CASSPGTSGAYEQYF	TGTGCCAGCAGCCCCGGGACTAGCGGAGCCTACGAGCAGTACTTC
TRBD1	.	TRBV6-5	TRBJ1-1	CASRTLQGSAEAFF	TGTGCCAGCAGAACACTACAGGGGTCCGCTGAAGCTTTCTTT
.	.	TRBV6-6	TRBJ1-3	CASSYRLPGNTIYF	TGTGCCAGCAGTTACCGCCTTCCGGGAAACACCATATATTTT
.	once	TRBV4-1	TRBJ2-1	CASSQGPTAVHNEQFF	TGCGCCAGCAGCCAAGGCCCCACAGCGGTTCACAATGAGCAGTTCTTC
TRBD1	.	TRBV5-1	TRBJ1-6	CASSLRFLDRAGSYNSPLHF	TGCGCCAGCAGCTTGCGGTTCCTGGACAGGGCGGGCTCCTATAATTCACCCCTCCACTTT
.	.	TRBV27	TRBJ1-1	CASSLVGANTEAFF	TGTGCCAGCAGTTTAGTGGGGGCCAACACTGAAGCTTTCTTT
TRBD2	.	TRBV5-1	TRBJ2-1	CASSPWTSGSSYNEQFF	TGCGCCAGCAGCCCATGGACTAGCGGGAGCTCCTACAATGAGCAGTTCTTC
TRBD1	.	TRBV19	TRBJ1-6	CASSEGGYNSPLHF	TGTGCCAGTAGTGAAGGGGGCTACAATTCACCCCTCCACTTT
.	.	TRBV7-9	TRBJ2-6	CASSLLGLGANVLTF	TGTGCCAGCAGCTTACTCGGGTTAGGGGCCAACGTCCTGACTTTC
.	.	TRBV7-3	TRBJ2-5	CASSFLGTRWGAQYF	TGTGCCAGCAGCTTTTTGGGGACCCGATGGGGGGCCCAGTACTTC
TRBD1	.	TRBV9	TRBJ2-7	CASSRTGLGEQYF	TGTGCCAGCAGCAGGACAGGGTTAGGGGAGCAGTACTTC
.	.	TRBV18	TRBJ2-1	CASSPWGEVHNEQFF	TGTGCCAGCTCACCTTGGGGGGAGGTCCACAATGAGCAGTTCTTC
.	.	TRBV6-5	TRBJ2-7	CASSYYGGQGDEQYF	TGTGCCAGCAGCTATTACGGAGGGCAGGGGGACGAGCAGTACTTC
.	.	TRBV5-6	TRBJ1-4	CASSSFSEKLFF	TGTGCCAGCAGCTCCTTTAGTGAAAAACTGTTTTTT
TRBD1	.	TRBV5-1	TRBJ2-2	CASSLVRGQGAGELFF	TGCGCCAGCAGCTTGGTTCGTGGACAGGGTGCCGGGGAGCTGTTTTTT
.	.	TRBV7-6	TRBJ2-3	CASSLGGVGADTQYF	TGTGCCAGCAGCTTAGGGGGGGTTGGGGCAGATACGCAGTATTTT